This T cell receptor (beta chain) was found in a study of tumor-infiltrating lymphocytes in oesophageal squamous cell carcinoma. Points on this clonotype: Because the CDR3 is missing its conserved closing phenylalanine or tryptophan, this is likely a read error. Because the CDR3's place on the DNA is in doubt, the DNA is left out and the CDR3 is given as listed by TCRdb.

The germline V gene has CDR1 SGHAT and CDR2 FQDESV (reference sequence). Ends included, the CDR3 has 14 residues. A single record per CDR3 protein comes from TCRdb applying MiXCR to the PCR reads. The sample contains about 14,000 distinct CDR3 sequences, 46% of which appear only once. Input material: blood. This sequence was found in a male donor with esophageal squamous cell carcinoma. The genes are TRBV11-1 and TRBJ2-1. CDR3 loop: CASSLVSYGYTFGS.